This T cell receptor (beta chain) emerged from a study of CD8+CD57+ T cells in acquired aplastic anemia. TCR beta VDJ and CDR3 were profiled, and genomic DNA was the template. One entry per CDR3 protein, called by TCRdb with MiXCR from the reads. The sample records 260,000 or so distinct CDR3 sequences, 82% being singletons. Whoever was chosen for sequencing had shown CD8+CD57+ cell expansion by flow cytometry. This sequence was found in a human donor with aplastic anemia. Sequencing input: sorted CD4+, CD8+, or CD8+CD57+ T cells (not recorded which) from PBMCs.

Here the CDR3 reads CASSGAGDHDTQYF. The CDR3 DNA reads TGTGCCAGCAGCGGAGCGGGTGATCACGATACGCAGTATTTT. The chain recombines TRBV11-2 with TRBJ2-3, with D tentatively TRBD2 (6 bases). The length of the CDR3 is 14 residues. Deletions cut 5 bases from V and 6 bases from J, with 15 bases between. The germline CDR1 and CDR2 sequences are SGHAT and FQNNGV.